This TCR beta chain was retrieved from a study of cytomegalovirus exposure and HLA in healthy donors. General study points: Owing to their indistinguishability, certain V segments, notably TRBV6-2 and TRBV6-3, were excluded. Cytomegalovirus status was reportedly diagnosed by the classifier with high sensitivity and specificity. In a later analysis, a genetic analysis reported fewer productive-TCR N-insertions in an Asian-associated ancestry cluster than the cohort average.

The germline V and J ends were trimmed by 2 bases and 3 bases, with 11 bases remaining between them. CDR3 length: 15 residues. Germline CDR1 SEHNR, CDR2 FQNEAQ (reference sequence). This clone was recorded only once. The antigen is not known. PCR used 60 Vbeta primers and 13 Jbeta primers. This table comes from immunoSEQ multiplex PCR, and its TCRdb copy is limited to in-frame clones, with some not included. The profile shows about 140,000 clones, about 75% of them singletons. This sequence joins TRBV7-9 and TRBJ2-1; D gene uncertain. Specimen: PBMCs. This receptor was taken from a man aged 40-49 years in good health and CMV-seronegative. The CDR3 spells CASSLSAGIYNEQFF. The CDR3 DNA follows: TGTGCCAGCAGCTTATCGGCAGGCATCTACAATGAGCAGTTCTTC.